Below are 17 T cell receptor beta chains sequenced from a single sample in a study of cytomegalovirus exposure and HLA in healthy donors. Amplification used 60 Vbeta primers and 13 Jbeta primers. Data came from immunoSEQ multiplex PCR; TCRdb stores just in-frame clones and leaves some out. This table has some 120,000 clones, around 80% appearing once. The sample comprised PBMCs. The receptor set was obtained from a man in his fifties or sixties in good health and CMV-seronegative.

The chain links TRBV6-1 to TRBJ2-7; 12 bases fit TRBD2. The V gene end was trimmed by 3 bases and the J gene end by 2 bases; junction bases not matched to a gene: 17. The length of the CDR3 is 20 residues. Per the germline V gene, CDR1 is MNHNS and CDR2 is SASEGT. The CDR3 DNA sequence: TGTGCCAGCAGTGATCTCTCCCCGGGACTAGCGGGCCACGATACCTACGAGCAGTACTTC. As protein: CASSDLSPGLAGHDTYEQYF.

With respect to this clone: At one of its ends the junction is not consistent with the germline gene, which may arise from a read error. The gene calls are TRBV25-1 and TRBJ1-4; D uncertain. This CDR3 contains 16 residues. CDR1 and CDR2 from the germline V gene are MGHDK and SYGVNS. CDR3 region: CARSELTNPRGEKLFF. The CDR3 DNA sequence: TGTGCCCGCAGTGAATTAACAAACCCGCGGGGTGAAAAACTGTTTTTT.

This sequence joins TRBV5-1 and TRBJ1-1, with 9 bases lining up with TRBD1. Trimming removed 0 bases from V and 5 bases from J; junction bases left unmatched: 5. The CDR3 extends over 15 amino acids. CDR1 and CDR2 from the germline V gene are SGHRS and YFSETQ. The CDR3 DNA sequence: TGCGCCAGCAGCTTGGAGGGACAGGGTTGGACTGAAGCTTTCTTT. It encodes CASSLEGQGWTEAFF.

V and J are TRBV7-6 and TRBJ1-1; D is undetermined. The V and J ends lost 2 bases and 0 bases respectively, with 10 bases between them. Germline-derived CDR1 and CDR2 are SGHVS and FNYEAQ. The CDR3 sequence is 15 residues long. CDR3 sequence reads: CASSLKRGVNTEAFF. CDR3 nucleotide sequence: TGTGCCAGCAGCTTAAAACGGGGAGTGAACACTGAAGCTTTCTTT.

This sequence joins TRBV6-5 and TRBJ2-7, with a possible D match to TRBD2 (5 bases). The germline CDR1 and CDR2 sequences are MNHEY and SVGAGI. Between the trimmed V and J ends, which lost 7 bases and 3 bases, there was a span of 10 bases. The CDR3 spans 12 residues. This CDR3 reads CASTDGDYEQYF. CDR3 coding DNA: TGTGCCAGCACCGACGGGGACTACGAGCAGTACTTC.

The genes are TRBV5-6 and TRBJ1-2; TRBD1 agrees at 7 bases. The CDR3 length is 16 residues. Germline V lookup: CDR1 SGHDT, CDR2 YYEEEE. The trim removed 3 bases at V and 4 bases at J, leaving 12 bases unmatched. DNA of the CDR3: TGTGCCAGCAGCTCCCACCTTCAGCAGGGGGTCTATGGCTACACCTTC. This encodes CASSSHLQQGVYGYTF.

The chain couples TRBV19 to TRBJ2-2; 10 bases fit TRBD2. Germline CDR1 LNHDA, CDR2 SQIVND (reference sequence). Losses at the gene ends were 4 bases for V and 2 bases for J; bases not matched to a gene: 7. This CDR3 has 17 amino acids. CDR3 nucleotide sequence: TGTGCCAGTAGTAGGCCAGCGGGGGGGCTAAACACCGGGGAGCTGTTTTTT. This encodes CASSRPAGGLNTGELFF.

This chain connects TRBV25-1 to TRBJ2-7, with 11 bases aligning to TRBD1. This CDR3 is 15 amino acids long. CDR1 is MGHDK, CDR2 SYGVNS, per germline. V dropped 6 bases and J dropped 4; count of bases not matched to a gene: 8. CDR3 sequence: CASSEPGTGGYEQYF. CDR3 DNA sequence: TGTGCCAGCAGCGAGCCCGGGACAGGGGGTTACGAGCAGTACTTC.

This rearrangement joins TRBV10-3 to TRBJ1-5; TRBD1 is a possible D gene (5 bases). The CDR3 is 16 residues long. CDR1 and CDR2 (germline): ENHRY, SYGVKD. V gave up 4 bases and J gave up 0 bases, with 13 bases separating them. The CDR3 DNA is TGTGCCATCAGTGGTGAGGACAACTATAGCAATCAGCCCCAGCATTTT. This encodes CAISGEDNYSNQPQHF.

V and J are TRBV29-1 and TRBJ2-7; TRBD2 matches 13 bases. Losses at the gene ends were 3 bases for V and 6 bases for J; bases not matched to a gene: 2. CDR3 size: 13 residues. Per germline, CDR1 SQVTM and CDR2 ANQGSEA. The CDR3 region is CSVDTSGRGEQYF. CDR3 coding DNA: TGCAGCGTTGATACTAGCGGGAGGGGCGAGCAGTACTTC.

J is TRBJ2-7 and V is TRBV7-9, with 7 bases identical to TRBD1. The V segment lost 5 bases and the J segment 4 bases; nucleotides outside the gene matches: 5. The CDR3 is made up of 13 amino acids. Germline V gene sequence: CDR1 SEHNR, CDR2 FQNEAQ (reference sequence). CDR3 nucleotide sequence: TGTGCCAGCAGCATCGGGACAGCATACGAGCAGTACTTC. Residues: CASSIGTAYEQYF. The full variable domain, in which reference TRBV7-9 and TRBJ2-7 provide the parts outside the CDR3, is DTGVSQNPRHKITKRGQNVTFRCDPISEHNRLYWYRQTLGQGPEFLTYFQNEAQLEKSRLLSDRFSAERPKGSFSTLEIQRTEQGDSAMYLCASSIGTAYEQYFGPGTRLTVT.

The CDR3 protein is CASSLSFPGANVLTF. In nucleotides, the CDR3 is TGCGCCAGCAGCCTGAGCTTTCCCGGGGCCAACGTCCTGACTTTC. The chain has TRBV5-1 and TRBJ2-6; D not certain. V gave up 4 bases and J gave up 4 bases, with 12 bases separating them. Germline-derived CDR1 and CDR2 are SGHRS and YFSETQ. The CDR3 is 15 residues long.

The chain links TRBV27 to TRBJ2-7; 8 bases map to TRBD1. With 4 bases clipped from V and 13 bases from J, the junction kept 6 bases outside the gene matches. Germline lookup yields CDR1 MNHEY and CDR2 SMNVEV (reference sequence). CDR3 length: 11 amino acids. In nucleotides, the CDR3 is TGTGCCAGCAGTTCGACAGGGGAGAGTTACTTC. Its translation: CASSSTGESYF.

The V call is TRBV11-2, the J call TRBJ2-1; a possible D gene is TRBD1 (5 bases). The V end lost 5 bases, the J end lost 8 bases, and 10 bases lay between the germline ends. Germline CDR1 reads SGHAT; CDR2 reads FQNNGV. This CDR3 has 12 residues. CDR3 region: CASSQRGDEQFF. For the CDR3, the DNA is TGTGCCAGCAGCCAAAGGGGCGATGAGCAGTTCTTC.

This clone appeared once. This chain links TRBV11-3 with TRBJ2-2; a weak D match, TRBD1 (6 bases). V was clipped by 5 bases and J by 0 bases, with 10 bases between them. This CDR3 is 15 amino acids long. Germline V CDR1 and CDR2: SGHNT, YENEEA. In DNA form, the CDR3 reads TGTGCCAGCAGCCCCTGGACAGCGAACACCGGGGAGCTGTTTTTT. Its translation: CASSPWTANTGELFF.

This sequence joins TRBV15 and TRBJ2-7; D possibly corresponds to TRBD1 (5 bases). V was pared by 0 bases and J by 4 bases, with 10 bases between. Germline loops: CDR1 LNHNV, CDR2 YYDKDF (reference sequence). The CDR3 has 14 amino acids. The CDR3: CATSREGVTYEQYF. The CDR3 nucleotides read TGTGCCACCAGCAGAGAAGGGGTTACTTACGAGCAGTACTTC.

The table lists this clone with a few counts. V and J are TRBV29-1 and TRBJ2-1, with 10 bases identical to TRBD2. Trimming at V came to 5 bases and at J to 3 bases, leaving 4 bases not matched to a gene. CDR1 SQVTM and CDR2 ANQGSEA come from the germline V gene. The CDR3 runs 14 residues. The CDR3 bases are TGCAGCGTTCTAATAGCGGGGGGCTACAATGAGCAGTTCTTC. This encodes CSVLIAGGYNEQFF.